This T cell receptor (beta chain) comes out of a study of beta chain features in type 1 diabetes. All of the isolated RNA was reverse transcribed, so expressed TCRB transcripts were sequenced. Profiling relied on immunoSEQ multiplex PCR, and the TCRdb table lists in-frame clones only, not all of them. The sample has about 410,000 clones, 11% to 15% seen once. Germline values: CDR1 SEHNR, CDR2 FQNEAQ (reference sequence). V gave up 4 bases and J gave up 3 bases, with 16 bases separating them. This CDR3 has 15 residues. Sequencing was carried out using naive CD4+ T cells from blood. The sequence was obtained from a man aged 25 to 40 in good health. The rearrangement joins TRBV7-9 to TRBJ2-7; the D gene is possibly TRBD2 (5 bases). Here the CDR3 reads CASSYGLNGLYEQYV. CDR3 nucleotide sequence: TGTGCCAGCAGCTACGGTTTAAACGGACTCTACGAGCAGTACGTC.